Listed here are 28 T cell receptor beta chains from one sample, sequenced in a study of T cell changes during pregnancy in multiple sclerosis. Clones were sequenced by immunoSEQ multiplex PCR, and TCRdb holds only the in-frame ones, with some missing. The sample contains fewer than 140,000 clones, about nine tenths of which appear only once. Sequencing used peripheral blood, obtained after pregnancy. Every receptor here comes from a female donor with multiple sclerosis, enrolled in a pregnancy study.

The chain carries TRBV19 and TRBJ2-2, with a weak D call TRBD1 (5 bases). Trimming cost V 4 bases and J 5 bases, with 5 bases left between them. Germline V gene data show CDR1 as LNHDA and CDR2 as SQIVND (reference sequence). The CDR3 runs to 12 residues. CDR3 sequence: CASSKGTGELFF. The DNA of the CDR3 is TGTGCCAGTAGTAAGGGGACCGGGGAGCTGTTTTTT.

The genes are TRBV28 and TRBJ2-7; a possible D gene is TRBD1 (5 bases). Germline V CDR1 and CDR2: MDHEN, SYDVKM. Trimming shortened V by 5 bases and J by 0 bases, and 14 bases separated the two germline ends. The CDR3 extends over 15 amino acids. Here the CDR3 DNA reads TGTGCCAGCAGTGCCTCAGGGTGGAGCTCCTACGAGCAGTACTTC. It is translated as CASSASGWSSYEQYF.

The chain couples TRBV5-1 to TRBJ2-7, with 13 bases matching TRBD2. Germline V gene lookup returns CDR1 SGHRS and CDR2 YFSETQ. The CDR3 spans 15 residues. Germline trimming cut 3 bases from V and 5 bases from J; bases unmatched to any gene: 5. The DNA of the CDR3 is TGCGCCAGCAGCTCCGGACTAGCGGGAGTTGACGAGCAGTACTTC. It is translated as CASSSGLAGVDEQYF.

In its sample, this clone was seen once. The chain combines TRBV7-3 with TRBJ2-7, with 10 nucleotides matching TRBD1. The CDR3 covers 15 residues. Per the germline V gene, CDR1 is SGHTA and CDR2 is FQGTGA. V lost 4 bases to trimming and J lost 4 bases; unmatched junction nucleotides: 7. Written as DNA, the CDR3 is TGTGCCAGCAGCTCCCCGGACAGGGGGGTTTACGAGCAGTACTTC. Its protein is CASSSPDRGVYEQYF.

This clone was counted a few times. The CDR3 protein is CASSLAAGTGNTIYF. CDR3 nucleotide sequence: TGTGCCAGCAGCTTAGCGGCCGGGACAGGAAACACCATATATTTT. The gene calls are TRBV7-9 and TRBJ1-3; D is perhaps TRBD1 (6 bases). The germline V and J ends were trimmed by 0 bases and 4 bases, with 10 bases remaining between them. The V gene's germline CDR1 is SEHNR and CDR2 FQNEAQ (reference sequence). This CDR3 region has 15 residues.

The V call is TRBV18, the J call TRBJ2-1; 7 nucleotides line up with TRBD1. CDR3 size: 13 residues. Germline-derived CDR1 and CDR2 are KGHSH and LQKENI. The junction had 4 bases not matched to a gene; V was cut back by 4 bases and J by 7 bases. CDR3 amino acids: CASSQKTGNEQFF. The CDR3 DNA reads as TGTGCCAGCTCACAAAAGACAGGGAATGAGCAGTTCTTC.

The CDR3 DNA sequence: TGCGCCAGCAGCTCTTGGACTAGCGGGGGGGAGACCCAGTACTTC. This codes for CASSSWTSGGETQYF. The rearrangement links TRBV5-1 to TRBJ2-5; 14 bases are a match to TRBD2. CDR3 size: 15 residues. V trimming: 3 bases; J trimming: 5 bases; junction bases outside the gene matches: 3. The V gene's germline CDR1 is SGHRS and CDR2 YFSETQ. Supplemented by reference TRBV5-1 and TRBJ2-5, the full variable domain reads KAGVTQTPRYLIKTRGQQVTLSCSPISGHRSVSWYQQTPGQGLQFLFEYFSETQRNKGNFPGRFSGRQFSNSRSEMNVSTLELGDSALYLCASSSWTSGGETQYFGPGTRLLVL.

The chain combines TRBV30 with TRBJ2-7, with 7 bases fitting TRBD1. The CDR3 spans 15 residues. Looked up from germline, CDR1 is GTSNPN and CDR2 is SVGIG (reference sequence). J gave up 2 bases and V 4 bases, and 11 bases lay outside the gene matches. The CDR3, as DNA: TGTGCCTGGACGACCGGGACAGCAAGCCCCTACGAGCAGTACTTC. Translation: CAWTTGTASPYEQYF.

In this sample, this clone turned up a few times. The chain joins TRBV6-5 to TRBJ1-2; no clear D gene. The CDR3 extends over 13 amino acids. V dropped 4 bases and J dropped 3 bases, with 9 bases sitting between them. The V gene's germline CDR1 is MNHEY and CDR2 SVGAGI. CDR3 sequence: CASSSTNHYGYTF. CDR3 DNA: TGTGCCAGCAGTTCCACAAACCACTATGGCTACACCTTC.

The gene calls are TRBV6-1 and TRBJ1-2, with D possibly matching TRBD1 (6 bases). CDR1 MNHNS and CDR2 SASEGT come from the germline V gene. With 3 bases removed from V and 6 bases from J, the gap between germline ends came to 17 bases. This CDR3 comprises 15 residues. In nucleotides, the CDR3 is TGTGCCAGCAGTGAGGGACCCGGGCGGACAGATGGCTACACCTTC. It specifies CASSEGPGRTDGYTF.

The chain recombines TRBV4-1 with TRBJ1-5; D is possibly TRBD1 (6 bases). The ends were cut back, 0 bases at V and 5 bases at J, with 11 bases in the middle. The germline V gene has CDR1 MGHRA and CDR2 YSYEKL. The CDR3 covers 15 residues. CDR3 amino acids: CASSQDRGYDQPQHF. CDR3 coding DNA: TGCGCCAGCAGCCAAGACAGGGGATATGATCAGCCCCAGCATTTT.

V is TRBV5-4 and J is TRBJ2-5; D gene ambiguous. Germline V gene data show CDR1 as SGHNT and CDR2 as YYREEE (reference sequence). The length of the CDR3 is 11 residues. The V end was cut by 4 bases, the J end by 3 bases, with 4 bases between. CDR3: CASSAEETQYF. The CDR3 DNA sequence: TGTGCCAGCAGCGCAGAAGAGACCCAGTACTTC.

V is TRBV7-2 and J is TRBJ2-1; TRBD2 matches at 7 bases. The CDR3 totals 14 residues. From germline, CDR1 is SGHTA and CDR2 FQGNSA. With V trimmed by 7 bases and J by 4 bases, 7 bases remained unmatched. The CDR3 nucleotides read TGTGCCAGCACCCCCTGGGGGGGATACAATGAGCAGTTCTTC. Protein: CASTPWGGYNEQFF.

The CDR3 spells CASSLWLAGVHQETQYF. DNA of the CDR3: TGTGCCAGCAGCTTATGGCTAGCGGGGGTCCATCAAGAGACCCAGTACTTC. V is TRBV7-3 and J is TRBJ2-5; TRBD2 agrees at 10 bases. J lost 2 bases, V lost 2 bases, and 8 bases had no gene match. From germline, CDR1 is SGHTA and CDR2 FQGTGA. The CDR3 is 17 amino acids.

The chain recombines TRBV5-4 with TRBJ2-5; weak D call: TRBD2 (5 bases). The CDR3 has 14 amino acids. In germline, CDR1 is SGHNT, CDR2 YYREEE (reference sequence). V lost 5 bases and J lost 5, with 16 bases in between. In DNA form, the CDR3 reads TGTGCCAGCAGTACGATTAACGGGGAGGAGACCCAGTACTTC. It codes for CASSTINGEETQYF. Full variable domain (rest looked up from reference TRBV5-4 and TRBJ2-5): ETGVTQSPTHLIKTRGQQVTLRCSSQSGHNTVSWYQQALGQGPQFIFQYYREEENGRGNFPPRFSGLQFPNYSSELNVNALELDDSALYLCASSTINGEETQYFGPGTRLLVL.

This chain uses TRBV28 with TRBJ1-1; no clear D gene. CDR3 size: 13 residues. V was clipped by 6 bases and J by 2 bases, with 10 bases between them. The germline CDR1 and CDR2 sequences are MDHEN and SYDVKM. The CDR3 loop reads CASRPDINTEAFF. The CDR3, as DNA: TGTGCCAGCAGGCCCGACATTAACACTGAAGCTTTCTTT.

The chain links TRBV30 to TRBJ1-4; 7 bases map to TRBD1. The CDR3 is made up of 14 amino acids. CDR1 is GTSNPN, CDR2 SVGIG, per germline (reference sequence). Trimming cost V 2 bases and J 3 bases; bases outside gene matches: 3. For the CDR3, the DNA is TGTGCCTGGAGTCCCGGGACAGCTAATGAAAAACTGTTTTTT. This codes for CAWSPGTANEKLFF.

With respect to this clone: With a much larger clone just one base away, this may be a read error. The chain joins TRBV7-3 to TRBJ2-7; 12 nucleotides agree with TRBD2. The CDR3 has 14 residues. J was trimmed by 3 bases and V by 5 bases; bases with no gene match: 2. Germline loops: CDR1 SGHTA, CDR2 FQGTGA. Written as DNA, the CDR3 is TGTGCCAGCAGCCCGACTAGCGGGAGCTACGAGCAGTACTTC. The encoded protein is CASSPTSGSYEQYF.

V and J are TRBV4-1 and TRBJ1-5, with a weak D call TRBD1 (6 bases). Germline-derived CDR1 and CDR2 are MGHRA and YSYEKL. V lost 6 bases and J 0 bases, leaving 9 bases between the germline ends. This CDR3 comprises 14 residues. In nucleotides, the CDR3 is TGCGCCAGCAGTGGACAGTTTAGCAATCAGCCCCAGCATTTT. It encodes CASSGQFSNQPQHF.

CDR3 in amino acids: CAWSVFTGPNEKLFF. Written as DNA, the CDR3 is TGTGCCTGGAGTGTATTCACAGGACCTAATGAAAAACTGTTTTTT. The chain employs TRBV30 and TRBJ1-4, with D possibly being TRBD1 (5 bases). With 0 bases removed from V and 3 bases from J, the gap between germline ends came to 11 bases. Germline V gene lookup returns CDR1 GTSNPN and CDR2 SVGIG (reference sequence). This CDR3 spans 15 amino acids.

The genes are TRBV15 and TRBJ2-1, with 8 bases fitting TRBD1. Germline trimming cut 0 bases from V and 1 base from J; bases unmatched to any gene: 2. Germline loops: CDR1 LNHNV, CDR2 YYDKDF (reference sequence). The CDR3 runs 16 residues. The CDR3 is CATSRETGGSYNEQFF. The CDR3, as DNA: TGTGCCACCAGCAGAGAAACAGGGGGGTCCTACAATGAGCAGTTCTTC.

V is TRBV9 and J is TRBJ1-3; 7 positions match TRBD1. The CDR3 is 16 amino acids. Trimming cost V 4 bases and J 4 bases; bases outside gene matches: 11. The V gene's germline CDR1 is SGDLS and CDR2 YYNGEE. In DNA form, the CDR3 reads TGTGCCAGCAGCATCATAGACAGGGCAGACGGAAACACCATATATTTT. As protein: CASSIIDRADGNTIYF.

V and J are TRBV6-4 and TRBJ1-1; 9 nucleotides match TRBD1. The CDR3 length is 13 residues. V dropped 6 bases and J dropped 5; count of bases not matched to a gene: 4. Germline lookup yields CDR1 MRHNA and CDR2 SNTAGT. Here the CDR3 DNA reads TGTGCCAGCAGGGGGACAGGGCAAACTGAAGCTTTCTTT. It translates to CASRGTGQTEAFF.

The CDR3 coding sequence is TGTGCCTTGGACAGGGGCCGGAATTCACCCCTCCACTTT. This sequence encodes CALDRGRNSPLHF. The chain employs TRBV30 and TRBJ1-6, with 9 bases fitting TRBD1. This CDR3 contains 13 residues. V trimming: 7 bases; J trimming: 7 bases; junction bases outside the gene matches: 5. The germline gives CDR1 GTSNPN, CDR2 SVGIG (reference sequence).

V is TRBV6-5 and J is TRBJ2-3, with 9 nucleotides matching TRBD2. Germline-derived CDR1 and CDR2 are MNHEY and SVGAGI. The CDR3 consists of 15 residues. V dropped 4 bases and J dropped 3; count of bases not matched to a gene: 5. The CDR3 protein is CASSWKTSGTDTQYF. CDR3 in DNA: TGTGCCAGCAGTTGGAAGACTAGCGGAACAGATACGCAGTATTTT.

CDR3 in DNA: TGTGCCAGCTCACCGACGGACAACTACAATGAGCAGTTCTTC. Its protein is CASSPTDNYNEQFF. The chain joins TRBV18 to TRBJ2-1; tentative D call: TRBD1 (5 bases). Germline V gene data show CDR1 as KGHSH and CDR2 as LQKENI. V was clipped by 3 bases and J by 3 bases, with 9 bases between them. The length of the CDR3 is 14 residues.

The J gene is TRBJ1-1, the V gene TRBV12-5, with D uncertain. The CDR3 extends over 14 amino acids. Germline V CDR1 and CDR2: LGHNT, FRNRAP. V gave up 1 base and J gave up 1 base, with 7 bases separating them. The CDR3 nucleotides are TGTGCTAGTGGTTTGGCCCCTCCGAACACTGAAGCTTTCTTT. Its translation: CASGLAPPNTEAFF.

The V call is TRBV27, the J call TRBJ2-4, with a weak D call TRBD2 (5 bases). V lost 4 bases and J lost 5, with 21 bases in between. CDR1 is MNHEY, CDR2 SMNVEV, per germline (reference sequence). The CDR3 covers 17 residues. The CDR3 spells CASSSPPGLGAENIQYF. Here the CDR3 DNA reads TGTGCCAGCAGTTCCCCCCCGGGCCTGGGAGCGGAAAACATTCAGTACTTC.